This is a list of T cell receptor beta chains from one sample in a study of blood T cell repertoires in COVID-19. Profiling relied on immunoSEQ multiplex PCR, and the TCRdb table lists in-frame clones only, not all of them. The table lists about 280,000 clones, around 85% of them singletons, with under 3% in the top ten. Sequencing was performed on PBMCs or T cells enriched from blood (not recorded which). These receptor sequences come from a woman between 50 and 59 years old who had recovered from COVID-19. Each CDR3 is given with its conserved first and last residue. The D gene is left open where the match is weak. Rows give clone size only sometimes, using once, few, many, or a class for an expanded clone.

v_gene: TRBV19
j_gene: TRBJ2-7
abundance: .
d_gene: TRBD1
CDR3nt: TGTGCCGTAGGGTCCGGGACAGCCTACGAGCAGTACTTC
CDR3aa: CAVGSGTAYEQYF

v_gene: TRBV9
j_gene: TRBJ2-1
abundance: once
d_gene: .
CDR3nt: TGTGCCAGCAGCGTAGAGCAGGGTCCCTACAATGAGCAGTTCTTC
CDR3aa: CASSVEQGPYNEQFF

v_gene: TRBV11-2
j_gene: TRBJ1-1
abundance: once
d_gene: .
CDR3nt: TGTGCCAGCAGGCACGCTGGGGGAGGGAACACTGAAGCTTTCTTT
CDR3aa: CASRHAGGGNTEAFF

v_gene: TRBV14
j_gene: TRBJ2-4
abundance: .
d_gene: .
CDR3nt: TGTGCCAGCAGCCAAGGAGGCATTCAGTACTTC
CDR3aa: CASSQGGIQYF

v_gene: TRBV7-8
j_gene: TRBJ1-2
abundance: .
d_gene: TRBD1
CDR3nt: TGTGCCAGCAGCTCGACAGGGGGCATCTATGGCTACACCTTC
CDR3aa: CASSSTGGIYGYTF

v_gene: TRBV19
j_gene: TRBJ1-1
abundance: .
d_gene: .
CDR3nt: TGTGCCAGTAGTATAGGCGGGGAGACGGACACTGAAGCTTTCTTT
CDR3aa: CASSIGGETDTEAFF

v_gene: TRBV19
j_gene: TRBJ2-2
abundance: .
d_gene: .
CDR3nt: TGTGCCAGTAGTGAGGACAGTCGGCTTGCCGGGGAGCTGTTTTTT
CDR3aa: CASSEDSRLAGELFF

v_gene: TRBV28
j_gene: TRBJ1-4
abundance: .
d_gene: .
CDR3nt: TGTGCCAGCAGTTTAACAGGGCCAGCAACTAATGAAAAACTGTTTTTT
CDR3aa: CASSLTGPATNEKLFF

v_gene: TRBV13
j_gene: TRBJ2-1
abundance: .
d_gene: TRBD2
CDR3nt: TGTGCCAGCAGCCCCCTGGGAGGGAAGGAGCAGTTCTTC
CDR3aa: CASSPLGGKEQFF

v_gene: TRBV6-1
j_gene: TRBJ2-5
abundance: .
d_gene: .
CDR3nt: TGTGCCAGCAGTGAAGCGCTTCGTTTGCGGCGGCTCCAAGAGACCCAGTACTTC
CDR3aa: CASSEALRLRRLQETQYF

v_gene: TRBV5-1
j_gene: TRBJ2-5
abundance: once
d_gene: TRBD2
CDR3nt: TGCGCCAGCAGCTTTCCTGGACTAGCGGACCAAGAGACCCAGTACTTC
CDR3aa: CASSFPGLADQETQYF

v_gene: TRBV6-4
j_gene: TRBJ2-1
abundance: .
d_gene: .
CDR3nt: TGTGCCAGCAGTGATATGCGGGGCTCCTACAATGAGCAGTTCTTC
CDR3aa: CASSDMRGSYNEQFF

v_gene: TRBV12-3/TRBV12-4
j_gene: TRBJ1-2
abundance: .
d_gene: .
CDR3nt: TGTGCCAGCACTATAAGCACTAACTATGGCTACACCTTC
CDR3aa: CASTISTNYGYTF

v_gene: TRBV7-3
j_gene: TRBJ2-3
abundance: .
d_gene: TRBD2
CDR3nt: TGTGCCAGCATCCGTATCGCGGGACGCCGGACTAGCGGGGAAAACACAGATACGCAGTATTTT
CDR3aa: CASIRIAGRRTSGENTDTQYF

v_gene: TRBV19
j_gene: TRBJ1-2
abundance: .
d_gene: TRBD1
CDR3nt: TGTGCCAGTAGTATCACCCGGGACAGGGCTAACTATGGCTACACCTTC
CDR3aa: CASSITRDRANYGYTF

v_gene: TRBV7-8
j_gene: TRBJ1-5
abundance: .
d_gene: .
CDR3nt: TGTGCCAGCAGCCCAATTCAGGGAAAGGGTCAGCCCCAGCATTTT
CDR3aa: CASSPIQGKGQPQHF

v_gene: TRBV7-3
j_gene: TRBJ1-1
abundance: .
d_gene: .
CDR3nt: TGTGCCAGCAGCTTAAGCGGGAGGGACACTGAAGCTTTCTTT
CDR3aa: CASSLSGRDTEAFF